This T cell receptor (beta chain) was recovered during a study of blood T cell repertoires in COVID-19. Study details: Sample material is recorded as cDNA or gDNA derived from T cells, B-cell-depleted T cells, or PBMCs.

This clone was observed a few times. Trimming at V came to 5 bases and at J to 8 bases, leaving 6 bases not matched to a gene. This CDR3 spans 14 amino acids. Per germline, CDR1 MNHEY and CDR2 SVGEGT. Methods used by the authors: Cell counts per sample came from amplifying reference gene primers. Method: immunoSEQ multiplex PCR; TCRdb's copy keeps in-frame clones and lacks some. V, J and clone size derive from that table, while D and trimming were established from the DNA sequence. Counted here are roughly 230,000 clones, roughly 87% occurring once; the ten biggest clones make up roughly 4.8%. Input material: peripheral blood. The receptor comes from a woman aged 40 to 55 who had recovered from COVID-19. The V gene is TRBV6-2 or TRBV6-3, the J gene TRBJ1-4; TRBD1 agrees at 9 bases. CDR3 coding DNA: TGTGCCAGCAGTCCGGGACAGGGCCAAGAAAAACTGTTTTTT. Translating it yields CASSPGQGQEKLFF.